The clone carrying this T cell receptor beta chain has just a few counts. Using unique molecular identifiers, the investigators prepared the TCRbeta library. TCRdb used MiXCR to reprocess the PCR reads, holding one entry per CDR3 protein. The data contain about 540,000 distinct CDR3 sequences, around 16% of them singletons. This CDR3 comprises 15 residues. This record comes from a study of T-cell reconstitution after alpha-beta-depleted transplantation in children. The sequence derives from a human donor who donated a stem cell graft to a child with acute lymphoblastic leukemia. The starting material was PBMCs from the stem cell graft donor, obtained from the stem cell graft. The V call is TRBV21-1, the J call TRBJ1-2; no check of the table's D call, TRBD1, against the DNA was made. TRBV21-1 is deemed a pseudogene. The CDR3 DNA reads TGTGCCAGCGTACAGGGGGCCCCTTTGGCCTATGGCTACACCTTC. Encoded protein: CASVQGAPLAYGYTF.